This entry lists 6 T cell receptor beta chains sequenced from one sample in a study of blood T cell repertoires in COVID-19. This table comes from immunoSEQ multiplex PCR, and its TCRdb copy is limited to in-frame clones, with some not included. The sample includes roughly 200,000 clones, under 90% of them seen just once. Sequencing was performed on peripheral blood. The receptors come from a man aged 35-49 years with acute or convalescent COVID-19.

A single count supports this clone. This chain connects TRBV5-1 to TRBJ2-7; the match to TRBD1 covers 9 bases. The V gene's germline CDR1 is SGHRS and CDR2 YFSETQ. CDR3 length: 15 residues. V lost 0 bases, J lost 7 bases, and 8 bases stayed unmatched. The CDR3 DNA reads as TGCGCCAGCAGCTTGGTACCGGGACAGGGAAGGGAGCAGTACTTC. Translation gives CASSLVPGQGREQYF.

The chain couples TRBV5-6 to TRBJ1-5; no clear D. CDR1 SGHDT and CDR2 YYEEEE come from the germline V gene. The CDR3 runs 15 residues. Trimming left V 6 bases short and J 1 base short, with 14 bases between. CDR3 in DNA: TGTGCCAGCACCCTGCACGGGGAGAGCAATCAGCCCCAGCATTTT. Amino acid sequence: CASTLHGESNQPQHF.

The rearrangement uses TRBV27 and TRBJ2-7, with TRBD2 as a possible D gene (7 bases). Trimming pared 1 base from V and 4 bases from J, leaving 11 bases between. The V gene's germline CDR1 is MNHEY and CDR2 SMNVEV (reference sequence). The CDR3 extends over 14 amino acids. CDR3 loop: CASSLFAGAYEQYF. CDR3 in DNA: TGTGCCAGCAGTTTATTCGCGGGGGCTTACGAGCAGTACTTC.

The V call is TRBV15, the J call TRBJ1-5, with TRBD1 as a possible D gene (6 bases). The V gene lost 5 bases and the J gene lost 0 bases, with 14 bases spanning the gap. The V gene's germline CDR1 is LNHNV and CDR2 YYDKDF (reference sequence). This CDR3 is built from 16 residues. The CDR3 DNA reads as TGTGCCACCAGCGGGGGGGCAGTAAATAGCAATCAGCCCCAGCATTTT. Its translation is CATSGGAVNSNQPQHF.

The rearrangement links TRBV5-1 to TRBJ2-5; 10 positions agree with TRBD1. The CDR3 is made up of 13 amino acids. CDR1 is SGHRS and CDR2 is YFSETQ in the germline V gene. Unmatched junction bases numbered 2, after V lost 4 bases and J lost 5 bases. The CDR3 here is CASSTDRGETQYF. In DNA, the CDR3 is TGCGCCAGCAGCACGGACAGGGGGGAGACCCAGTACTTC.

The chain links TRBV14 to TRBJ1-2; 9 bases line up with TRBD1. This CDR3 comprises 16 residues. Per the germline V gene, CDR1 is SGHDN and CDR2 is FVKESK. After removal of 3 bases from V and 4 bases from J, the junction contained 9 bases not matched to a gene. CDR3 DNA sequence: TGTGCCAGCAGCCAGTTACAGGGGGCGCGTGTCTATGGCTACACCTTC. Translation gives CASSQLQGARVYGYTF. Combining the CDR3 with reference TRBV14 and TRBJ1-2 gives the whole variable domain EAGVTQFPSHSVIEKGQTVTLRCDPISGHDNLYWYRRVMGKEIKFLLHFVKESKQDESGMPNNRFLAERTGGTYSTLKVQPAELEDSGVYFCASSQLQGARVYGYTFGSGTRLTVV.